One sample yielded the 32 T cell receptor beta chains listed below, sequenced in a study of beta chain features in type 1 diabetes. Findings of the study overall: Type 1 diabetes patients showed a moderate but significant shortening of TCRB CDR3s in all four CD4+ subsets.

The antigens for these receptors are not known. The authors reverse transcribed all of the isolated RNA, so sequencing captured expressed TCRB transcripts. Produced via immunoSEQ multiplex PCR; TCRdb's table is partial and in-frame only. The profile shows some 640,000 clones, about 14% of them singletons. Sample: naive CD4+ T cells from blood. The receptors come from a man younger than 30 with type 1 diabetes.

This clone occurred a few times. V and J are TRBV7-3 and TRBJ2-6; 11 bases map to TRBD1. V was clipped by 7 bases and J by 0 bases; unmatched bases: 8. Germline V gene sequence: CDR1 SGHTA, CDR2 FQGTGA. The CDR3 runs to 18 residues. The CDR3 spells CASTRTGGLSSGANVLTF. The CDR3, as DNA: TGTGCCAGCACCCGGACAGGGGGCCTTAGCTCTGGGGCCAACGTCCTGACTTTC.

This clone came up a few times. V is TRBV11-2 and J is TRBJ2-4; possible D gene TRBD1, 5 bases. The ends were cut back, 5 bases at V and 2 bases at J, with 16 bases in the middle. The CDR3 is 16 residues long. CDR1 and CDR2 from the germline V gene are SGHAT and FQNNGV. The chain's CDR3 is CASSGAATVPKNIQYF. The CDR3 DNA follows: TGTGCCAGCAGCGGGGCCGCGACGGTCCCCAAAAACATTCAGTACTTC.

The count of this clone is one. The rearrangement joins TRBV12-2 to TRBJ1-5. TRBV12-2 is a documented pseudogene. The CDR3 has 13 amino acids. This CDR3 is CASRLRSAQPQHF. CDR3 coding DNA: TGTGCAAGTCGCTTACGGAGTGCCCAGCCCCAGCATTTT.

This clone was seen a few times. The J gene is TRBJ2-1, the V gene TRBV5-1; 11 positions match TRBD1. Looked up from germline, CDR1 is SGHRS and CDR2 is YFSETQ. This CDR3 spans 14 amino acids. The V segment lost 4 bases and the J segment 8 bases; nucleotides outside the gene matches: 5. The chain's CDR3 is CASSPGQGADEQFF. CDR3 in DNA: TGCGCCAGCAGCCCAGGACAGGGGGCCGATGAGCAGTTCTTC.

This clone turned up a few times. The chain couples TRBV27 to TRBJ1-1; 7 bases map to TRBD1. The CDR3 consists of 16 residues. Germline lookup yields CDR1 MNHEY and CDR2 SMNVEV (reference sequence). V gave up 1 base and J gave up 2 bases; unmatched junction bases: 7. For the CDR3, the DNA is TGTGCCAGCAGTTTATTTTCCCGGGACAGCAACACTGAAGCTTTCTTT. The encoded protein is CASSLFSRDSNTEAFF.

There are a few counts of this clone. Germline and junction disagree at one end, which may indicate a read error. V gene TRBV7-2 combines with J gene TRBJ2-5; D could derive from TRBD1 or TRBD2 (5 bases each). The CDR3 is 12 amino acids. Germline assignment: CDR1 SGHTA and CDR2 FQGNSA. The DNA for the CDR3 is TGTGCCAGCAGCTTAGGGTCGGGACCTCCTAACTTC. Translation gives CASSLGSGPPNF.

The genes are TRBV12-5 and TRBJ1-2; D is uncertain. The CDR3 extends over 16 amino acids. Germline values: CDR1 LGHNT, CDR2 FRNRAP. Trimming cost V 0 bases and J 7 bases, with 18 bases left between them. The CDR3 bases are TGTGCTAGTGGTTTGGTACTGGGCACGGGCTCGATTGGCTACACCTTC. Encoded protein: CASGLVLGTGSIGYTF.

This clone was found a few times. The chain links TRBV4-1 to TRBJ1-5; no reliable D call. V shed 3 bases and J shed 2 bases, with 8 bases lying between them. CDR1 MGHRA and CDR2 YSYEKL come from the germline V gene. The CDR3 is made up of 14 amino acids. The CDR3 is CASSHEGGNQPQHF. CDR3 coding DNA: TGCGCCAGCAGCCACGAAGGAGGCAATCAGCCCCAGCATTTT.

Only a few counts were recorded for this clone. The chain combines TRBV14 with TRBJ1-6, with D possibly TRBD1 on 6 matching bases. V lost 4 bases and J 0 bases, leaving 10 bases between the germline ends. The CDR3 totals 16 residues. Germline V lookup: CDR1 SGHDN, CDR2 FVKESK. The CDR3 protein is CASSPTGSSYNSPLHF. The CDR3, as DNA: TGTGCCAGCAGCCCCACAGGGAGCTCCTATAATTCACCCCTCCACTTT. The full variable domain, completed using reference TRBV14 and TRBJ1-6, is EAGVTQFPSHSVIEKGQTVTLRCDPISGHDNLYWYRRVMGKEIKFLLHFVKESKQDESGMPNNRFLAERTGGTYSTLKVQPAELEDSGVYFCASSPTGSSYNSPLHFGNGTRLTVT.

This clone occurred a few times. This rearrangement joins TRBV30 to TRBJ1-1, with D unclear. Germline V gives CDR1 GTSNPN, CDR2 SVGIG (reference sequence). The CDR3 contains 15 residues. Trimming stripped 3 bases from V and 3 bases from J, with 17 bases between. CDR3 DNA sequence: TGTGCCTGGAGCGCGGGGATTGCTCCGGACACTGAAGCTTTCTTT. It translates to CAWSAGIAPDTEAFF.

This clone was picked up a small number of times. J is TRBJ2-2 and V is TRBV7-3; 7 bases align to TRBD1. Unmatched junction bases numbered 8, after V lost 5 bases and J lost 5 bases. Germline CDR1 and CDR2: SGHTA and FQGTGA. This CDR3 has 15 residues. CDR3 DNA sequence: TGTGCCAGCAGCCGCTTAGTACAGGGGACCGGGGAGCTGTTTTTT. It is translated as CASSRLVQGTGELFF.

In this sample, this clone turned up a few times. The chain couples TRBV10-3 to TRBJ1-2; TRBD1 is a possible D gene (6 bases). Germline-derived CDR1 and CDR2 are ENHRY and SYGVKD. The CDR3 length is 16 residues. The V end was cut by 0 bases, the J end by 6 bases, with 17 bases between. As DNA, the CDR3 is TGTGCCATCAGTGAGTCGACAGGAACAGGGCGGGATGGCTACACCTTC. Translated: CAISESTGTGRDGYTF.

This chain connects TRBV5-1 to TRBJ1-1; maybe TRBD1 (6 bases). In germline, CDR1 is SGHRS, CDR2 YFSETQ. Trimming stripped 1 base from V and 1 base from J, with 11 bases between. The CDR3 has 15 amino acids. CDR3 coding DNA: TGCGCCAGCAGCTTGACAGGGACATCGAACACTGAAGCTTTCTTT. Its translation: CASSLTGTSNTEAFF.

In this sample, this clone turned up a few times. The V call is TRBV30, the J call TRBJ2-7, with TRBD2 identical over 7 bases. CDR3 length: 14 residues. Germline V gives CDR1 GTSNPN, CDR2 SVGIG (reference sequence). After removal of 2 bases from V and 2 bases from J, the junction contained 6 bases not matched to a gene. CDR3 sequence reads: CAWSRASGAYEQYF. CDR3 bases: TGTGCCTGGAGTAGGGCTAGCGGTGCCTACGAGCAGTACTTC.

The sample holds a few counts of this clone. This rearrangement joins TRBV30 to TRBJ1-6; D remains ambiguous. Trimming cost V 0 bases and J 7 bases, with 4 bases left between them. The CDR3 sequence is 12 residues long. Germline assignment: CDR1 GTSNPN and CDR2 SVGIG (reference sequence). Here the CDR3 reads CAWSVHNSPLHF. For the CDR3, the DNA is TGTGCCTGGAGTGTACACAATTCACCCCTCCACTTT. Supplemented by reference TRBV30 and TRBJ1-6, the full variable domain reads SQTIHQWPATLVQPVGSPLSLECTVEGTSNPNLYWYRQAAGRGLQLLFYSVGIGQISSEVPQNLSASRPQDRQFILSSKKLLLSDSGFYLCAWSVHNSPLHFGNGTRLTVT.

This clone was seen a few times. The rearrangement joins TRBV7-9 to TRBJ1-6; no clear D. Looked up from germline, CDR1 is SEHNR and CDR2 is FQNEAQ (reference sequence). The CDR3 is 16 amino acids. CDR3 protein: CAYASDPHSYNSPLHF. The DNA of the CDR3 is TGTGCTTACGCCTCGGACCCTCACTCCTATAATTCACCCCTCCACTTT.

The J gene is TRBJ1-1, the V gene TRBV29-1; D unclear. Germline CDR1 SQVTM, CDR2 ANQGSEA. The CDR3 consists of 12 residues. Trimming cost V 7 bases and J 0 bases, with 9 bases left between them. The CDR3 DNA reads TGCAGCGCCAGCGCTATGAACACTGAAGCTTTCTTT. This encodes CSASAMNTEAFF. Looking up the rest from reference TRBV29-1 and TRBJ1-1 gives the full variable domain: SAVISQKPSRDICQRGTSLTIQCQVDSQVTMMFWYRQQPGQSLTLIATANQGSEATYESGFVIDKFPISRPNLTFSTLTVSNMSPEDSSIYLCSASAMNTEAFFGQGTRLTVV.

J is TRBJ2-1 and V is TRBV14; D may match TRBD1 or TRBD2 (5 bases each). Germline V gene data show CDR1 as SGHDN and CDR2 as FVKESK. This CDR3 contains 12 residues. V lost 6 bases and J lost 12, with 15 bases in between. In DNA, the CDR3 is TGTGCCAGCAGACCCATCGAGGGGCGGCAGTTCTTC. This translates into CASRPIEGRQFF.

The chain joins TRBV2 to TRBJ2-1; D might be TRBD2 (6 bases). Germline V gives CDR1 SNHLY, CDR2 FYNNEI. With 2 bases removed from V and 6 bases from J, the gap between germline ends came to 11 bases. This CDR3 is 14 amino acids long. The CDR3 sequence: CASSELAKSNEQFF. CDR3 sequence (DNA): TGTGCCAGCAGTGAACTAGCGAAAAGCAATGAGCAGTTCTTC. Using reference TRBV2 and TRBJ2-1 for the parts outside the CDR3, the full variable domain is EPEVTQTPSHQVTQMGQEVILRCVPISNHLYFYWYRQILGQKVEFLVSFYNNEISEKSEIFDDQFSVERPDGSNFTLKIRSTKLEDSAMYFCASSELAKSNEQFFGPGTRLTVL.

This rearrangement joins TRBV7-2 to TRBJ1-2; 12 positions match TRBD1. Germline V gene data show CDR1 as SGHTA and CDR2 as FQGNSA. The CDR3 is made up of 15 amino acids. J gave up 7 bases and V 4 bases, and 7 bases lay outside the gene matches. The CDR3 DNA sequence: TGTGCCAGCAGCTCCCGGGACAGGGGGCTGGGTGGCTACACCTTC. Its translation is CASSSRDRGLGGYTF.

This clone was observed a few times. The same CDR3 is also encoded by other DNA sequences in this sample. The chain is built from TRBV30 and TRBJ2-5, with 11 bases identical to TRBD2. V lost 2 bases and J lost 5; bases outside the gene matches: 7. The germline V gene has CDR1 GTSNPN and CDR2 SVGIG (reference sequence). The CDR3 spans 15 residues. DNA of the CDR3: TGTGCCTGGAGTCCTGGACTAGCGGGTGGTGAGACCCAGTACTTC. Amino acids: CAWSPGLAGGETQYF.

The CDR3 sequence is CASSVEPGINYGYTF. Here the CDR3 DNA reads TGTGCCAGCAGCGTAGAGCCAGGGATTAACTATGGCTACACCTTC. The chain employs TRBV9 and TRBJ1-2, with D possibly TRBD1 on 5 matching bases. The CDR3 totals 15 residues. Between the trimmed V and J ends, which lost 0 bases and 1 base, there was a span of 10 bases. The germline V gene encodes CDR1 SGDLS and CDR2 YYNGEE.

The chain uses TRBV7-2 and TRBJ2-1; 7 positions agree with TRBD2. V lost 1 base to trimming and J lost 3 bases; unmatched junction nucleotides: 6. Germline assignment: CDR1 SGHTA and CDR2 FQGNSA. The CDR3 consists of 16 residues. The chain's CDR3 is CASSLEAGVGYNEQFF. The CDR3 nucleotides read TGTGCCAGCAGCTTAGAGGCGGGAGTGGGCTACAATGAGCAGTTCTTC.

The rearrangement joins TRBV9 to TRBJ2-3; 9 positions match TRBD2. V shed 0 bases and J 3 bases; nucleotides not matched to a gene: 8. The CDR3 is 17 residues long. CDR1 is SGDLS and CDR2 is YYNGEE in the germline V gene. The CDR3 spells CASSVGITRGGTDTQYF. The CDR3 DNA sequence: TGTGCCAGCAGCGTAGGGATTACGCGGGGGGGGACAGATACGCAGTATTTT.

CDR3 residues: CASSVLAGLTDTQYF. The CDR3 nucleotides are TGTGCCAGCAGCGTACTAGCGGGGTTAACAGATACGCAGTATTTT. V is TRBV9 and J is TRBJ2-3, with 9 bases fitting TRBD2. Germline trimming cut 1 base from V and 3 bases from J; bases unmatched to any gene: 3. This CDR3 has 15 amino acids. The germline CDR1 and CDR2 sequences are SGDLS and YYNGEE.

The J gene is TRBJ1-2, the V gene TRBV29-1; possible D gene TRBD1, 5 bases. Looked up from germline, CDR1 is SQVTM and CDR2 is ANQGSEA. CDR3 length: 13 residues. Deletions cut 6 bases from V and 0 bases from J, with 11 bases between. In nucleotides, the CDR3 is TGCAGCGTGATGGGGGGTGCTAACTATGGCTACACCTTC. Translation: CSVMGGANYGYTF.

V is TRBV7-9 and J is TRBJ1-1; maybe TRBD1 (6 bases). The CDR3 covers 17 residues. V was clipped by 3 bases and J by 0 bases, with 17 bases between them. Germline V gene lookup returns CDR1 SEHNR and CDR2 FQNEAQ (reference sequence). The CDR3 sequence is CASSFSRSDRMNTEAFF. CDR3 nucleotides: TGTGCCAGCAGCTTCTCCCGGAGCGACAGGATGAACACTGAAGCTTTCTTT.

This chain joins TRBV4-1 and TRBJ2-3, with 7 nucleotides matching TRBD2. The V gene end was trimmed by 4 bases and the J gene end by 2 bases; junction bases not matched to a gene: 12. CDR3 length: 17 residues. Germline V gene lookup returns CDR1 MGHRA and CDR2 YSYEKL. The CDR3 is CASSLLPGGVVTDTQYF. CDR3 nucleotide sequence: TGCGCCAGCAGCCTTCTTCCGGGGGGAGTGGTCACAGATACGCAGTATTTT.

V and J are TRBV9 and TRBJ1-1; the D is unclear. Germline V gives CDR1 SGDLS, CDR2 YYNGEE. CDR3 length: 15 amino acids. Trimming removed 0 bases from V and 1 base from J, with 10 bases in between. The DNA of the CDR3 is TGTGCCAGCAGCGTAGAGGGTTACGGGAACACTGAAGCTTTCTTT. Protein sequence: CASSVEGYGNTEAFF. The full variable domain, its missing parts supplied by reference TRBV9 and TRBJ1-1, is DSGVTQTPKHLITATGQRVTLRCSPRSGDLSVYWYQQSLDQGLQFLIQYYNGEERAKGNILERFSAQQFPDLHSELNLSSLELGDSALYFCASSVEGYGNTEAFFGQGTRLTVV.

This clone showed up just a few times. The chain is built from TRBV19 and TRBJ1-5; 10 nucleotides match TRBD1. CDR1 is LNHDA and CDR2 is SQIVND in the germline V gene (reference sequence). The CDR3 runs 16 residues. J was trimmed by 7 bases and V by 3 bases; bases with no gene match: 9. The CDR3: CASSITGTGDEQPQHF. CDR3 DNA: TGTGCCAGTAGTATTACCGGGACAGGGGACGAGCAGCCCCAGCATTTT.

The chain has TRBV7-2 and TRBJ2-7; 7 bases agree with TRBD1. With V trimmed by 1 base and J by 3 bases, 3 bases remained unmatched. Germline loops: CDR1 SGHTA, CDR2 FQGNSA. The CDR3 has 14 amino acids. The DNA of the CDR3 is TGTGCCAGCAGCTTAGGGGGGACAGTCTACGAGCAGTACTTC. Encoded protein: CASSLGGTVYEQYF.

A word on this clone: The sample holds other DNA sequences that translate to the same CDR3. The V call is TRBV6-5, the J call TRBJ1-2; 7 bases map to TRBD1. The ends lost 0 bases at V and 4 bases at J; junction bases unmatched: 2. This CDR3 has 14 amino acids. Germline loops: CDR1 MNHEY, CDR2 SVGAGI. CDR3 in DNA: TGTGCCAGCAGTTACTCAACAGGGGTCTATGGCTACACCTTC. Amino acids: CASSYSTGVYGYTF.